This T cell receptor (beta chain) originates from a study of blood T cell repertoires in COVID-19. The overall study: Collection of acute and convalescent COVID-19 samples took place in the United States, Italy and Spain. The analysed material was cDNA or gDNA that came from T cells, B-cell-depleted T cells, or PBMCs.

Per the original methods: Estimates of nucleated cell counts were drawn from the amplification of reference gene primers. Produced via immunoSEQ multiplex PCR; TCRdb's table is partial and in-frame only. The DNA was the basis for D and trimming; V, J and clone size are from that table. The data hold roughly 55,000 clones, with 70% to 90% observed a single time. This CDR3 is built from 16 residues. V was cut by 1 base and J by 1 base, with 12 bases left in between. This clonotype was obtained from a man aged 70-80 years with active COVID-19. The chain combines TRBV5-7 with TRBJ2-1, with a weak D call TRBD1 (5 bases). TRBV5-7 is assigned to the ORF class and has an uncertain function. The sequenced sample was peripheral blood. The CDR3 loop reads CASSLRGARSYNEQFF. The CDR3, as DNA: TGTGCCAGCAGCTTGAGGGGCGCGCGGTCCTACAATGAGCAGTTCTTC.